Shown below are 10 T cell receptor beta chains from a single sample sequenced in a study of metastatic and nonmetastatic thyroid tumors. No patient had received any treatment before thyroid surgery. Using MiXCR, TCRdb reanalyzed the PCR reads. Of around 19,000 clones listed, about a quarter are singletons. What was sequenced was tumor tissue. The receptors were sampled from a female donor with papillary thyroid cancer or a benign thyroid nodule (not recorded which). Some clones in this sample may be carry-over from other donors' samples.

This clone was found many times. The chain carries TRBV18 and TRBJ2-3; D is uncertain. Germline V gives CDR1 KGHSH, CDR2 LQKENI. The CDR3 has 13 amino acids. The ends were cut back, 6 bases at V and 4 bases at J, with 11 bases in the middle. The CDR3 sequence is CASSPRIADTQYF. The CDR3 DNA is TGTGCCAGCTCTCCGCGGATCGCAGATACGCAGTATTTT.

Only a few counts were recorded for this clone. A much larger clone differs by one base, so this may be a read error. The rearrangement uses TRBV4-3 and TRBJ2-4; TRBD1 is a possible D gene (7 bases). Trimming left V 7 bases short and J 9 bases short, with 19 bases between. The V gene's germline CDR1 is LGHNA and CDR2 YSLEER. This CDR3 contains 14 residues. CDR3 bases: TGCGCCAGCATCTCCCGGACAGGAGCGGGCATTCAGTACTTC. Its translation is CASISRTGAGIQYF.

This clone is medium-sized. The V and J genes are TRBV28 and TRBJ1-2; D unresolved. The CDR3 sequence is 11 residues long. The germline gives CDR1 MDHEN, CDR2 SYDVKM. V lost 5 bases and J lost 8, with 9 bases in between. The CDR3 bases are TGTGCCAGCAGTAGTATATACGGCTACACCTTC. Encoded protein: CASSSIYGYTF.

At least ten counts were recorded for this clone. The rearrangement links TRBV7-9 to TRBJ1-1; D call uncertain. V lost 1 base to trimming and J lost 8 bases, with 11 bases between them. This CDR3 region has 13 residues. Germline loops: CDR1 SEHNR, CDR2 FQNEAQ (reference sequence). CDR3: CASSLVGPKEAFF. The CDR3 DNA is TGTGCCAGCAGCTTAGTAGGGCCTAAGGAAGCTTTCTTT.

This clone was detected only a few times. CDR3 in DNA: TGTGCCAGCAGCTTGGGTAGGGATCACATTCAGTACTTC. Translating it yields CASSLGRDHIQYF. The chain has TRBV5-4 and TRBJ2-4; the D is unclear. Between the trimmed V and J ends, which lost 0 bases and 8 bases, there was a span of 9 bases. In germline, CDR1 is SGHNT, CDR2 YYREEE (reference sequence). This CDR3 comprises 13 residues.

This clone showed up many times. The chain combines TRBV20-1 with TRBJ2-3; maybe TRBD2 (6 bases). Germline V gene sequence: CDR1 DFQATT, CDR2 SNEGSKA (reference sequence). With 0 bases removed from V and 6 bases from J, the gap between germline ends came to 16 bases. This CDR3 spans 15 amino acids. In DNA form, the CDR3 reads TGCAGTGCTAGAGACGGGGCTAGCGTCGTGGATACGCAGTATTTT. Protein: CSARDGASVVDTQYF.

The chain combines TRBV7-3 with TRBJ2-2; tentatively, D is TRBD2 (7 bases). Trimming removed 5 bases from V and 0 bases from J, with 13 bases in between. Germline lookup yields CDR1 SGHTA and CDR2 FQGTGA. This CDR3 spans 16 amino acids. This chain's CDR3 is CASSPGGTTNTGELFF. CDR3 nucleotides: TGTGCCAGCAGCCCGGGGGGCACTACGAACACCGGGGAGCTGTTTTTT.

By proportion, this clone is medium-sized (0.01 to 0.1%). V usage is TRBV20-1 and J usage is TRBJ2-1; possible D gene TRBD1, 6 bases. Germline V gives CDR1 DFQATT, CDR2 SNEGSKA (reference sequence). CDR3 size: 14 residues. V was clipped by 4 bases and J by 4 bases, with 14 bases between them. This CDR3 is CSANPLGGYNEQFF. In DNA form, the CDR3 reads TGCAGTGCTAATCCCCTAGGGGGATACAATGAGCAGTTCTTC.

Many counts were recorded for this clone. The V gene is TRBV2, the J gene TRBJ2-6; TRBD1 is a possible D gene (5 bases). Between the trimmed V and J ends, which lost 6 bases and 4 bases, there was a span of 10 bases. The CDR3 contains 14 residues. Germline V gene data show CDR1 as SNHLY and CDR2 as FYNNEI. The CDR3 spells CASRAGFGANVLTF. The DNA for the CDR3 is TGTGCCAGCAGGGCAGGGTTCGGGGCCAACGTCCTGACTTTC.

The genes are TRBV3-1 and TRBJ2-7, with D unclear. In germline, CDR1 is LGHDT, CDR2 YNNKEL (reference sequence). The CDR3 sequence is 15 residues long. The V end lost 3 bases, the J end lost 6 bases, and 18 bases lay between the germline ends. DNA of the CDR3: TGTGCCAGCAGCCAGGGTTGGGGTCCTGAAATCGAGCAGTACTTC. Its translation is CASSQGWGPEIEQYF.